This is a list of T cell receptor beta chains from one sample in a study of CD8 T cells in Susac syndrome. Via MiXCR, TCRdb re-called the immunoSEQ multiplex PCR reads, giving one row per CDR3 protein. This sample has 330,000 or so distinct CDR3 sequences, with roughly 85% found just once. Sequencing used CD8+ T cells from PBMCs. The receptors here all came from a human donor with multiple sclerosis. Both conserved end residues are trimmed from each CDR3. For some rows the clone size is stated as once, few or many, or as a class when expanded; others skip it.

size	V	J	CDR3
NA	TRBV14	TRBJ2-1	ASSQEASGSSYNEQF
NA	TRBV12-3/TRBV12-4	TRBJ1-1	ASSLLWILRTEAF
NA	TRBV6-5	TRBJ2-2	ASSYSIGGSGELF
NA	TRBV7-9	TRBJ1-1	ASIPTGGTEAF
NA	TRBV27	TRBJ2-1	ASSFPGQGPSGEQF
NA	TRBV29-1	TRBJ1-2	SVHGGGQGGYT
NA	TRBV28	TRBJ1-1	ASGPRGADRGQGGAF
NA	TRBV29-1	TRBJ2-2	SVEGGTVNTGELF
NA	TRBV25-1	TRBJ1-4	ASSLHRGVRNEKLF
NA	TRBV6-2/TRBV6-3	TRBJ2-7	ASLSGPGGEQY
once	TRBV6-5	TRBJ1-2	ASSTRTGAGYT
NA	TRBV4-1	TRBJ2-1	ASRTASANEQF
NA	TRBV5-6	TRBJ1-4	ASSPVEGLNEKLF
once	TRBV20-1	TRBJ1-1	SGESMNTEAF
few	TRBV6-2/TRBV6-3	TRBJ2-1	ASSYAGYNEQF
NA	TRBV19	TRBJ1-5	ASSIIGGPLQPQH
NA	TRBV19	TRBJ2-7	ASGRVYEQY
NA	TRBV7-9	TRBJ2-1	ASSLAASGTYNEQF
NA	TRBV25-1	TRBJ2-7	ASSEWTGLNHEQY
NA	TRBV10-3	TRBJ1-1	AIRGLMNTEAF
NA	TRBV9	TRBJ2-1	ASSVDLAGYNEQF
NA	TRBV4-3	TRBJ2-7	ASSQGRQRSYEQY
NA	TRBV7-9	TRBJ2-1	ASSPGQGIYNEQS
few	TRBV11-2	TRBJ1-1	ASSLFGGTEAF
NA	TRBV28	TRBJ2-2	ASTLDPDGGTGELF
once	TRBV7-9	TRBJ2-7	ASSLGPSDETYEQY
NA	TRBV11-3	TRBJ1-1	ASSFRFGDRENTEAF
NA	TRBV27	TRBJ2-7	ASSFGGARYEQY
NA	TRBV30	TRBJ1-1	AWSSGQGRPEAF
NA	TRBV4-1	TRBJ1-5	ASSQAGVLTQPQH
NA	TRBV12-3/TRBV12-4	TRBJ2-2	ASDRPDGSGELF
NA	TRBV6-2/TRBV6-3	TRBJ2-2	AHRGAGELF
NA	TRBV3-1	TRBJ1-3	ASSPEGGNTIY
NA	TRBV30	TRBJ2-1	AWSVGTPARYNEQF
NA	TRBV28	TRBJ1-1	ASSFVGAPTEAF
NA	TRBV6-2/TRBV6-3	TRBJ2-7	ASSYETSGRAEQY
NA	TRBV18	TRBJ1-1	ASSPPLRGGTEAF
NA	TRBV13	TRBJ2-1	ASSNRAHNEQF
NA	TRBV15	TRBJ2-3	ATSSRERDTQY
NA	TRBV5-1	TRBJ2-1	ASSLLAGEAGEQF
NA	TRBV10-3	TRBJ2-2	AIATGGSNTGELF
NA	TRBV28	TRBJ2-7	ASSFQGDPSYEQY
NA	TRBV29-1	TRBJ2-7	SVGGTGLGEQY
few	TRBV6-6	TRBJ2-7	ASSYMLAGVGYEQY
few	TRBV4-1	TRBJ2-7	ASSQGPSGRYEQY
NA	TRBV7-9	TRBJ1-3	ASSLLQSSGNTIY
NA	TRBV28	TRBJ2-1	ASSLTGSGDEQF
NA	TRBV27	TRBJ1-5	ASSVGIRGNQPQH
NA	TRBV27	TRBJ2-3	ASLGGTDTQY
NA	TRBV6-5	TRBJ2-7	ASRQGESYEQY
NA	TRBV28	TRBJ2-1	ASSSSHVGLASGLRVF
few	TRBV2	TRBJ2-4	ASSETPKSDIQY
NA	TRBV20-1	TRBJ1-1	SASGLVYKNTEAF
NA	TRBV20-1	TRBJ1-1	SAREFDRGLTEAF
NA	TRBV20-1	TRBJ2-7	SARWLAYEQY
NA	TRBV28	TRBJ2-1	ASTPPAEKEDDGQF
NA	TRBV29-1	TRBJ2-4	SVRPGQGSPRLAKNIQY
NA	TRBV27	TRBJ2-7	ASSLSSDYEQY
NA	TRBV7-9	TRBJ2-7	ASRKTGTGDSYEQY
NA	TRBV30	TRBJ2-1	AWSLSNEQF